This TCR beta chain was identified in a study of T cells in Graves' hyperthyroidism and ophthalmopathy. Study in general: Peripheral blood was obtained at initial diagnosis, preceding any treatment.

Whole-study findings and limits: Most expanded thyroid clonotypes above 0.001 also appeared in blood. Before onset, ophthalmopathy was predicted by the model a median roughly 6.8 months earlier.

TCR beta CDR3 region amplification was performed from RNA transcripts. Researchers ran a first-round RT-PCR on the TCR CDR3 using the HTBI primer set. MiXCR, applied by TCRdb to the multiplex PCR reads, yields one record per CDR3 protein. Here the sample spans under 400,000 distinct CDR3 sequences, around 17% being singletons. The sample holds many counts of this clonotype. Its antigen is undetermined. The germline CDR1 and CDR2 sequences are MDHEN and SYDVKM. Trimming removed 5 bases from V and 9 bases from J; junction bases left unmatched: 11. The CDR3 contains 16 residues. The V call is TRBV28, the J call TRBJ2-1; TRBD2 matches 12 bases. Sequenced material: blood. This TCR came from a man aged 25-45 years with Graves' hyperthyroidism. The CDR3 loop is CASSTGGLAGGGEQFF. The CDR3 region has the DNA TGTGCCAGCAGTACCGGGGGCCTAGCGGGAGGGGGTGAGCAGTTCTTC.